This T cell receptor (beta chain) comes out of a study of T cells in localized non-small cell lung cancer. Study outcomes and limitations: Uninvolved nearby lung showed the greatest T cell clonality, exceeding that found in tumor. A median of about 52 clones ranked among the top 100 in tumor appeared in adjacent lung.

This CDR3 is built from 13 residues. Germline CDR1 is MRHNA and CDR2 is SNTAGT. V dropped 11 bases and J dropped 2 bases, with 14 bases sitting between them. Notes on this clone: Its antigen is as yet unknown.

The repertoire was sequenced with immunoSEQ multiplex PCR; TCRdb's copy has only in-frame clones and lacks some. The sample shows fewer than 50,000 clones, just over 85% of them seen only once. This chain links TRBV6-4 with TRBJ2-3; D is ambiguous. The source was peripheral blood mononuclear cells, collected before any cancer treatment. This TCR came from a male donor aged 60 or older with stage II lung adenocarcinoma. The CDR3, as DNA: TGTGCCGGAACTCGGTTTTTCACAGATACGCAGTATTTT. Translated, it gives CAGTRFFTDTQYF.